The present entry profiles one TCR beta chain with its context. In Seattle, patients joined the study during active infection and were tracked longitudinally. Original handling: Researchers report that nucleated cell counts were estimated from reference gene primer amplification. Assay: immunoSEQ multiplex PCR; the TCRdb copy retains only in-frame clones and omits some. Clone size and V and J calls were adopted from that table, with D and trimming inferred from the DNA. Among about 430,000 clones, roughly 90% were seen once, and the ten largest hold roughly 0.76%. The sample is drawn from a study of blood T cell repertoires in COVID-19. Looking at the study overall: T cells, B-cell-depleted T cells, or PBMCs supplied cDNA or gDNA.

This CDR3 has 14 residues. V was clipped by 1 base and J by 3 bases, with 10 bases between them. CDR1 SGHAT and CDR2 FQNNGV come from the germline V gene. Sequenced: peripheral blood. The source is a man in his late teens or twenties with COVID-19, enrolled during active disease. The J gene is TRBJ2-7, the V gene TRBV11-2, with D maybe TRBD2 (6 bases). The CDR3 DNA reads as TGTGCCAGCAGCTTAGGCGGGGTTGGCTACGAGCAGTACTTC. This gives the protein CASSLGGVGYEQYF.